This entry describes one T cell receptor beta chain. Its matching antigen is unknown. This entry is derived from a study of cytomegalovirus exposure and HLA in healthy donors. Study-level results: Accounts indicate the classifier identified cytomegalovirus status with strong specificity and sensitivity.

The CDR3 totals 15 residues. V gave up 8 bases and J gave up 3 bases, with 14 bases separating them. Looked up from germline, CDR1 is SNHLY and CDR2 is FYNNEI. Profiled with immunoSEQ multiplex PCR; TCRdb holds only in-frame clones, not every one. The sample comprises some 190,000 clones, roughly 86% of which are singletons, and 6% to 8.5% rests with the top ten. The chain joins TRBV2 to TRBJ1-6, with a weak D call TRBD1 (5 bases). The sequenced material came from PBMCs. The sequence came from a young man in good health and CMV-seropositive. The CDR3 nucleotides read TGTGCCAGCGGATGGGACCCCCGCTATAATTCACCCCTCCACTTT. It codes for CASGWDPRYNSPLHF.